Below, 10 T cell receptor beta chains from the same sample are listed, as sequenced in a study of patients and donors after allogeneic stem cell transplantation (dated by TCRdb to the early 2020s). The library was generated by RT-PCR. The sequencer was a NextSeq 550. TCRdb reprocessed the public reads (quality trimming at Q25 with fastp, clone calling with MiXCR) and kept in-frame beta chains. Every entry covers one CDR3 protein and lists the most common genes and DNA from its rows. In all, the sample holds 390,000 or so distinct CDR3 sequences, and approximately 16% of those were seen once. The ten largest clonotypes hold roughly 7.2% of the sample. Sequencing input: blood, either unsorted or a sorted T cell fraction (not recorded which). The receptor source for this set is a human donor who was either an allogeneic HSCT recipient or a stem cell or donor lymphocyte infusion donor (not recorded which). It is not recorded whose cells these are; they may come from a transplant donor.

This clonotype was picked up a small number of times. V usage is TRBV12-3 or TRBV12-4 and J usage is TRBJ1-2; the D is unclear. This CDR3 spans 11 amino acids. The V and J ends lost 7 bases and 5 bases respectively, with 8 bases between them. The CDR3 coding sequence is TGTGCCAGCATCGGGGTTTATGGCTACACCTTC. Translated: CASIGVYGYTF.

This clonotype was observed a handful of times. V usage is TRBV4-2 and J usage is TRBJ2-7; 9 bases map to TRBD1. CDR1 is LGHNA and CDR2 is YNFKEQ in the germline V gene. The CDR3 is made up of 16 amino acids. J was trimmed by 7 bases and V by 4 bases; bases with no gene match: 14. The CDR3 spells CASSLGRTGAVGEQYF. The CDR3, as DNA: TGTGCCAGCAGCCTCGGACGGACAGGGGCTGTGGGAGAGCAGTACTTC.

The chain combines TRBV6-5 with TRBJ2-7, with 7 nucleotides matching TRBD2. J gave up 0 bases and V 0 bases, and 8 bases lay outside the gene matches. The length of the CDR3 is 17 residues. The germline gives CDR1 MNHEY, CDR2 SVGAGI. CDR3 coding DNA: TGTGCCAGCAGTTACTCGAGTGGTAGCGGGCACTCCTACGAGCAGTACTTC. Translated: CASSYSSGSGHSYEQYF.

The rearrangement links TRBV11-2 to TRBJ2-3, with D tentatively TRBD2 (6 bases). This CDR3 has 16 amino acids. The V gene's germline CDR1 is SGHAT and CDR2 FQNNGV. Trimming removed 4 bases at V and 4 bases at J, with 18 bases between. The CDR3 reads CASSSLGPGGADTQYF. In DNA, the CDR3 is TGTGCCAGCAGCTCCCTAGGGCCCGGGGGAGCAGATACGCAGTATTTT.

This chain joins TRBV5-1 and TRBJ2-5; D remains ambiguous. Deletions cut 7 bases from V and 1 base from J, with 8 bases between. The CDR3 runs 12 residues. Germline V gene data show CDR1 as SGHRS and CDR2 as YFSETQ. Here the CDR3 DNA reads TGCGCCAGCCGACACACCCAAGAGACCCAGTACTTC. It encodes CASRHTQETQYF.

Many counts were recorded for this clonotype. The rearrangement links TRBV7-9 to TRBJ2-7; a possible D gene is TRBD2 (7 bases). Between the trimmed V and J ends, which lost 3 bases and 0 bases, there was a span of 15 bases. The CDR3 is 16 amino acids. Per the germline V gene, CDR1 is SEHNR and CDR2 is FQNEAQ (reference sequence). Here the CDR3 reads CASSFLGRGPSYEQYF. The CDR3 region has the DNA TGTGCCAGCAGCTTTCTTGGGCGGGGGCCCTCCTACGAGCAGTACTTC. Full variable domain (remainder filled in from reference TRBV7-9 and TRBJ2-7): DTGVSQNPRHKITKRGQNVTFRCDPISEHNRLYWYRQTLGQGPEFLTYFQNEAQLEKSRLLSDRFSAERPKGSFSTLEIQRTEQGDSAMYLCASSFLGRGPSYEQYFGPGTRLTVT.

The genes are TRBV6-1 and TRBJ2-2; D perhaps matches TRBD1 (6 bases). This CDR3 is built from 15 residues. V shed 2 bases and J shed 6 bases, with 13 bases lying between them. From germline, CDR1 is MNHNS and CDR2 SASEGT. CDR3 in amino acids: CASSEQGMGAGELFF. The CDR3 nucleotides read TGTGCCAGCAGTGAACAGGGGATGGGGGCCGGGGAGCTGTTTTTT.

In this sample, this clonotype turned up many times. This chain links TRBV6-1 with TRBJ1-2; tentative D call: TRBD1 (6 bases). CDR1 MNHNS and CDR2 SASEGT come from the germline V gene. The CDR3 sequence is 15 residues long. V was cut by 4 bases and J by 3 bases, with 15 bases left in between. The CDR3 DNA is TGTGCCAGCAGTGGACCAAGGGGGACCTACTATGGCTACACCTTC. Translated, it gives CASSGPRGTYYGYTF.

The table lists this clonotype with a few counts. This sequence joins TRBV6-1 and TRBJ2-7; D gene uncertain. V dropped 5 bases and J dropped 0 bases, with 11 bases sitting between them. The germline gives CDR1 MNHNS, CDR2 SASEGT. The CDR3 loop spans 14 amino acids. In DNA, the CDR3 is TGTGCCAGCAGTCGGGCAGCCGACTCCTACGAGCAGTACTTC. It translates to CASSRAADSYEQYF.

The table lists this clonotype with a few counts. The V call is TRBV12-3 or TRBV12-4, the J call TRBJ2-1; D possibly corresponds to TRBD2 (5 bases). V was clipped by 7 bases and J by 4 bases, with 14 bases between them. CDR3 size: 14 residues. In DNA form, the CDR3 reads TGTGCCAGCACCCCCGGGAAAGGGTACAATGAGCAGTTCTTC. Its translation: CASTPGKGYNEQFF.